The clone carrying this TCR beta chain was recorded at least ten times. Its target is unknown. TCRdb used MiXCR to reprocess the reads, holding one entry per CDR3 protein. The table has roughly 200,000 distinct CDR3 sequences, nearly 9.5% seen once. This entry belongs to a study of T cell repertoires in cytomegalovirus infection. Study-wide context: From public TCR beta signatures came an indication of both CMV infection and matching HLA type.

CDR1 SGHTA and CDR2 FQGNSA come from the germline V gene. V lost 1 base to trimming and J lost 1 base, with 7 bases between them. CDR3 size: 14 residues. Findings and limits, study-wide: Across the ex vivo response, the dominant clonotypes were HLA-C-restricted CMV-specific TCR beta clonotypes. Identification of carriers of CMV plus the relevant HLA was achieved through cumulative public TCR beta family frequency.

This chain links TRBV7-2 with TRBJ2-5, with D perhaps assigned TRBD1 or TRBD2 (6 bases each). Sequencing was done on a sample of PBMCs. This sequence was found in a human donor in good health (CMV status not recorded). Some clones in this sample may be carry-over from other donors' samples. The CDR3 coding sequence is TGTGCCAGCAGCTTAGGGGGGGCCCAAGAGACCCAGTACTTC. This codes for CASSLGGAQETQYF.